This record covers a single T cell receptor (beta chain). The antigen is undetermined. Sequencing used immunoSEQ multiplex PCR; TCRdb keeps in-frame clones, though not all of them. The table lists roughly 100,000 clones, 80% to 90% of them singletons. The data are from a study of T cell responses to AZD1222 COVID-19 vaccine. Whole-study context: Pooling covered second doses at about 4 or about 12 weeks. Study results and limitations: White British people made up most donors, females outnumbered males, and clonal diversity was possibly underestimated. Repertoires were obtained solely post-peak T cell response.

V gave up 2 bases and J gave up 0 bases, with 7 bases separating them. Germline V lookup: CDR1 GTSNPN, CDR2 SVGIG (reference sequence). CDR3 length equals 13 residues. This receptor was identified in an adult in good health. Sequences were derived from peripheral blood, sampled on day 0 of AZD1222 vaccination. The chain is built from TRBV30 and TRBJ1-1; D not certain. CDR3 bases: TGTGCCTGGAGTTGGGTAATGAACACTGAAGCTTTCTTT. It codes for CAWSWVMNTEAFF.